This T cell receptor (beta chain) was sequenced during a study of cytomegalovirus exposure and HLA in healthy donors. This CDR3 has 11 amino acids. V lost 6 bases, J lost 10 bases, and 10 bases lay in between. Germline V gene data show CDR1 as MGHDK and CDR2 as SYGVNS. Clones were sequenced by immunoSEQ multiplex PCR, and TCRdb holds only the in-frame ones, with some missing. The data show 110,000 or so clones, with 86% seen just once and over 4% held by the top ten. This receptor was taken from a man aged 18 to 29 in good health and CMV-seronegative. The rearrangement uses TRBV25-1 and TRBJ2-1; unclear D gene. The sample taken for sequencing was PBMCs. This chain's CDR3 is CASSQFQEQFF. For the CDR3, the DNA is TGTGCCAGCAGCCAATTCCAAGAGCAGTTCTTC.